The TCR beta chain under discussion was sequenced for a study of immune evolution from preneoplasia to lung adenocarcinoma. The protocol was immunoSEQ multiplex PCR, while the TCRdb copy is restricted to in-frame clones and leaves out a portion. Here the sample spans about 4,800 clones, about 82% being singletons. Study-wide findings and caveats: Clonality was highest in normal lung, lower in later-stage lesions apparently.

The CDR3 runs to 14 residues. V shed 5 bases and J 1 base; nucleotides not matched to a gene: 3. CDR1 is SGHTA, CDR2 FQGNSA, per germline. In regard to this clone: The antigen remains unidentified.

This TCR was sampled from a person aged 50-75 years with lung adenocarcinoma. The chain links TRBV7-2 to TRBJ2-3; TRBD2 matches 7 bases. Sequenced input: FFPE normal lung tissue adjacent to the tumor. CDR3 region: CASSVTSGTDTQYF. The CDR3 coding sequence is TGTGCCAGCAGCGTCACTAGCGGCACAGATACGCAGTATTTT.